These T cell receptor beta chains were read from a single sample in a study of blood T cell repertoires in COVID-19. The assay was immunoSEQ multiplex PCR, and TCRdb's table has in-frame clones only and misses some. Seen here are roughly 180,000 clones, about 85% observed once, and the top ten hold 6.9%. Sample: peripheral blood. These receptors were taken from a man older than 75 with COVID-19, enrolled during active disease. The CDR3 runs from the conserved cysteine through the conserved F or W. A D gene is named only where the DNA matches it firmly. Part of the rows lack a size; the others show once, few, many or a class for expanded clones.

V	size	D	J	DNA	CDR3
TRBV24-1	once	TRBD1	TRBJ2-1	TGTGCCACCAGTGCAACTGACAGGGGTGGAGAGGAGCAGTTCTTC	CATSATDRGGEEQFF
TRBV7-2	many	-	TRBJ1-2	TGTGCCAGCAGCTTAAACCTAGGGGCCTATGGCTACACCTTC	CASSLNLGAYGYTF
TRBV5-6	few	-	TRBJ2-2	TGTGCCAGCAGCTTTCAGGGGCAGGACACCGGGGAGCTGTTTTTT	CASSFQGQDTGELFF
TRBV12-3/TRBV12-4	-	-	TRBJ1-4	TGTGCCAGCACCGCCCGCCCGGGAGAAAAACTGTTTTTT	CASTARPGEKLFF
TRBV2	-	-	TRBJ1-5	TGTGCCAGCAGTGGATTGGGGGGTTATCAGCCCCAGCATTTT	CASSGLGGYQPQHF
TRBV4-3	-	-	TRBJ1-5	TGCGCCAGCAGCCAAGATAGACAGACTCGCAATCAGCCCCAGCATTTT	CASSQDRQTRNQPQHF
TRBV27	-	-	TRBJ1-6	TGTGCCAGCAGCCACAAAGGGGACAAGAGCTCCTATAATTCACCCCTCCACTTT	CASSHKGDKSSYNSPLHF
TRBV24-1	once	TRBD1	TRBJ1-6	TGTGCCACCAGTGATTTGAACCGGGACAGAAATTCACCCCTCCACTTT	CATSDLNRDRNSPLHF
TRBV5-1	once	-	TRBJ2-3	TGCGCCAGCAGCTTGGCCTCGGGACTCTTCACAGATACGCAGTATTTT	CASSLASGLFTDTQYF
TRBV9	-	-	TRBJ1-1	TGTGCCAGCAGCGTAGGCGGGGCCCCGAACACTGAAGCTTTCTTT	CASSVGGAPNTEAFF
TRBV3-1/TRBV3-2	-	-	TRBJ1-6	TGTGCCAGCAGCCAAGCACAGGTCAATTCACCCCTCCACTTT	CASSQAQVNSPLHF
TRBV12-3/TRBV12-4	-	-	TRBJ1-5	TGTGCCAGCAGTTTGGGCGCCAATCAGCCCCAGCATTTT	CASSLGANQPQHF
TRBV7-2	-	-	TRBJ2-3	TGTGCCAGCAGCTCCATCCGATCGGGGGAAACAGATACGCAGTATTTT	CASSSIRSGETDTQYF
TRBV2	-	-	TRBJ2-7	TGTGCCAGCAGTGAAGCGTACGGAGCCTACGAGCAGTACTTC	CASSEAYGAYEQYF
TRBV6-2/TRBV6-3	few	-	TRBJ1-1	TGTGCCAGCAGTGTAAACAGGGTTTTGACTGAAGCTTTCTTT	CASSVNRVLTEAFF
TRBV6-5	-	-	TRBJ1-3	TGTGCCAGCAGTAACCAGGGAACTGGAAACACCATATATTTT	CASSNQGTGNTIYF
TRBV10-3	-	TRBD1	TRBJ1-5	TGTGCCATCAGTGAACAGGGGCGCCAGCCCCAGCATTTT	CAISEQGRQPQHF
TRBV5-8	-	-	TRBJ2-1	TGTGCCAGCAGCTTGTTTCGCGCGGGGCCCTACAATGAGCAGTTCTTC	CASSLFRAGPYNEQFF
TRBV30	-	-	TRBJ1-1	TGTGCCTGGAGTGTACTGGAGGCGATGAACACTGAAGCTTTCTTT	CAWSVLEAMNTEAFF
TRBV18	-	-	TRBJ1-4	TGTGCCAGCTCACCGCAGGGCGCAACTAATGAAAAACTGTTTTTT	CASSPQGATNEKLFF
TRBV5-6	-	TRBD1	TRBJ2-1	TGTGCCAGCAGCTGGGACAGGGGAAATGAGCAGTTCTTC	CASSWDRGNEQFF
TRBV18	-	TRBD1	TRBJ1-4	TGTGCCAGCTCACCTCGGACAGGGCGGGAAAAACTGTTTTTT	CASSPRTGREKLFF
TRBV6-5	once	TRBD1	TRBJ2-7	TGTGCCAGCAGTTACTCGGGACAGGGCTGGGAGCAGTACTTC	CASSYSGQGWEQYF